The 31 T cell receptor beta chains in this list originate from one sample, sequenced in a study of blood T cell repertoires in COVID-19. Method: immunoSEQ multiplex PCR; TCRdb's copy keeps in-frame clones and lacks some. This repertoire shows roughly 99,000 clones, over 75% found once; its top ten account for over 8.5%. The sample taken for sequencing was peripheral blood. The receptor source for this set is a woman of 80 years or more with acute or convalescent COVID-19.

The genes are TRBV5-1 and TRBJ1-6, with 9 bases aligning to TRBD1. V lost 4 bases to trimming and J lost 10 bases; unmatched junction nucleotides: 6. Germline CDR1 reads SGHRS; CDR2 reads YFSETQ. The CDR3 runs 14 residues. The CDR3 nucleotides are TGCGCCAGCAGCGAAGGACAGGGGACCTCACCCCTCCACTTT. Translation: CASSEGQGTSPLHF.

CDR3 DNA: TGTGCCAGCAGCTTGTTCACTACCGGGGAGCTGTTTTTT. It codes for CASSLFTTGELFF. The chain is built from TRBV5-4 and TRBJ2-2; D ambiguous. Germline V lookup: CDR1 SGHNT, CDR2 YYREEE (reference sequence). V was clipped by 1 base and J by 5 bases, with 6 bases between them. CDR3 length: 13 residues.

The CDR3 sequence: CASRYDSLNTEAFF. The CDR3, as DNA: TGTGCCAGCAGATACGACAGCCTGAACACTGAAGCTTTCTTT. The genes are TRBV6-5 and TRBJ1-1, with D perhaps TRBD1 (5 bases). This CDR3 is built from 14 residues. CDR1 and CDR2 (germline): MNHEY, SVGAGI. Trimming cost V 6 bases and J 0 bases, with 11 bases left between them.

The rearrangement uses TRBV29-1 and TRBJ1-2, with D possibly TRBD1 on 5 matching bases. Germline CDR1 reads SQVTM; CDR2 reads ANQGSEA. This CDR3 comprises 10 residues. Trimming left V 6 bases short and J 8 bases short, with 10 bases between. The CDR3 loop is CSVFSGGYTF. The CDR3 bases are TGCAGCGTATTTTCAGGGGGCTACACCTTC.

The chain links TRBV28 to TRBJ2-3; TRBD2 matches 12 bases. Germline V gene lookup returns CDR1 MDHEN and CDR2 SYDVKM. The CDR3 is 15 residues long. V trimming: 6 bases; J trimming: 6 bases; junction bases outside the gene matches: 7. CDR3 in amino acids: CASRGTSGGSDTQYF. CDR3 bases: TGTGCCAGCAGGGGTACTAGCGGGGGGTCTGATACGCAGTATTTT.

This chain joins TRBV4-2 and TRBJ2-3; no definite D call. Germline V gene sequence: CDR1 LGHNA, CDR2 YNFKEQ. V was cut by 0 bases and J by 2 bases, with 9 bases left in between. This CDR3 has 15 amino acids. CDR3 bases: TGTGCCAGCAGCCAAGATAACTCGTACACAGATACGCAGTATTTT. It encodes CASSQDNSYTDTQYF.

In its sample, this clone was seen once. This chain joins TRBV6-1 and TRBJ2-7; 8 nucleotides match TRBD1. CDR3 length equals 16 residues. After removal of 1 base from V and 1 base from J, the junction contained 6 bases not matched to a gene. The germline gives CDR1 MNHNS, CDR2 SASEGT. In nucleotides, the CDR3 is TGTGCCAGCAGTGAAGAAGGTCAGGGGGCGTCCTACGAGCAGTACGTC. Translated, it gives CASSEEGQGASYEQYV.

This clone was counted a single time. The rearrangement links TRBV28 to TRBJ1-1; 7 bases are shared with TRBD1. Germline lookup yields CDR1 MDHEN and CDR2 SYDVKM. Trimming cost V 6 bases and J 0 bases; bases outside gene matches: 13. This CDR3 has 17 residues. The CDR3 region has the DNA TGTGCCAGCAGCCTACAGGGGACCATCAGGATGAACACTGAAGCTTTCTTT. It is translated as CASSLQGTIRMNTEAFF.

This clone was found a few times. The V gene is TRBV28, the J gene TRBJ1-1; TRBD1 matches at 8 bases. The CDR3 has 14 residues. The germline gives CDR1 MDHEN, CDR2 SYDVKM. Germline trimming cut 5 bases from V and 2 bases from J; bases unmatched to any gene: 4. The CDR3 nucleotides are TGTGCCAGCAGTCGAGACAGGGGAAACACTGAAGCTTTCTTT. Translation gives CASSRDRGNTEAFF.

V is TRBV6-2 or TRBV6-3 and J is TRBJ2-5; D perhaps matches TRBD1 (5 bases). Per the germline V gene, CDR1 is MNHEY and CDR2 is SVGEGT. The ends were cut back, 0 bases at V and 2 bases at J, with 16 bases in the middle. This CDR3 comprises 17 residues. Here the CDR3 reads CASSYSVQAKGQETQYF. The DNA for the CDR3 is TGTGCCAGCAGTTACTCGGTCCAGGCCAAGGGGCAAGAGACCCAGTACTTC.

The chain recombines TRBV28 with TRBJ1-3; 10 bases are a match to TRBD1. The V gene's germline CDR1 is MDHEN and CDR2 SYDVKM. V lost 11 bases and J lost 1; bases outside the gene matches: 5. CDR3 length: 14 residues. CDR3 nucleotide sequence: TGTGCCTCAAGACAGGGGGCTTCTGGAAACACCATATATTTT. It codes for CASRQGASGNTIYF.

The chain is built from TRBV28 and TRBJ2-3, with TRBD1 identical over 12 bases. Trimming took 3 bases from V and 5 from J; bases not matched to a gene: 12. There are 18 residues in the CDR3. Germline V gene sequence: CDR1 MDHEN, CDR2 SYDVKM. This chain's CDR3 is CASSFGIVGQGARDTQYF. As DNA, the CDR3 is TGTGCCAGCAGTTTTGGTATCGTGGGACAGGGGGCGAGAGATACGCAGTATTTT.

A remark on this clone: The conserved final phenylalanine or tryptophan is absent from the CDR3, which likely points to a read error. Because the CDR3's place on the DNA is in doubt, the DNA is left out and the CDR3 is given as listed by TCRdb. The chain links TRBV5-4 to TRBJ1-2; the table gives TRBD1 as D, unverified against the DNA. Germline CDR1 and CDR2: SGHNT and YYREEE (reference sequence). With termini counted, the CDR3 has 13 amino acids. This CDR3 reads CASSPSAGYGYAL.

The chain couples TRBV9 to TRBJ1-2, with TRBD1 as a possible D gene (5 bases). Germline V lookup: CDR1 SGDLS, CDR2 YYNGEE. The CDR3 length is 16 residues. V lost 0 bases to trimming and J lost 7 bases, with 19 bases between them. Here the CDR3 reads CASSVVPGREGSGYTF. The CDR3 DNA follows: TGTGCCAGCAGCGTAGTCCCCGGTAGGGAGGGGTCTGGCTACACCTTC.

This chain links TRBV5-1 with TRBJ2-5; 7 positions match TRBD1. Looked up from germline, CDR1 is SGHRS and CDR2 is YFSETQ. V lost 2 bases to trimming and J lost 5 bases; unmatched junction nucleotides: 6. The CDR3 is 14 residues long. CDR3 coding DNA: TGCGCCAGCAGCTTAACGACAGGGCGGGAGACCCAGTACTTC. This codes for CASSLTTGRETQYF.

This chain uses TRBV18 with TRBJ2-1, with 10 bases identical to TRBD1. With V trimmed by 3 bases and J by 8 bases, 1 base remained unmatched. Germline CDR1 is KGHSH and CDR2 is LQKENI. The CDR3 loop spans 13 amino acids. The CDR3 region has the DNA TGTGCCAGCTCACCCGGGACAGGGGATGAGCAGTTCTTC. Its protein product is CASSPGTGDEQFF. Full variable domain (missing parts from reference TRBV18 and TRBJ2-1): NAGVMQNPRHLVRRRGQEARLRCSPMKGHSHVYWYRQLPEEGLKFMVYLQKENIIDESGMPKERFSAEFPKEGPSILRIQQVVRGDSAAYFCASSPGTGDEQFFGPGTRLTVL.

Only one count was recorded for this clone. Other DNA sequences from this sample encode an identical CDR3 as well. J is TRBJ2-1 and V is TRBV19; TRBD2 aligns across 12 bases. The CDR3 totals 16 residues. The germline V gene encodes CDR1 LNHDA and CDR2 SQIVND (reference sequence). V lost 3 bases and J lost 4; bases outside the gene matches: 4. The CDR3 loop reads CASSMASGGAYNEQFF. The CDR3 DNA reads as TGTGCCAGTAGTATGGCTAGCGGGGGGGCGTACAATGAGCAGTTCTTC.

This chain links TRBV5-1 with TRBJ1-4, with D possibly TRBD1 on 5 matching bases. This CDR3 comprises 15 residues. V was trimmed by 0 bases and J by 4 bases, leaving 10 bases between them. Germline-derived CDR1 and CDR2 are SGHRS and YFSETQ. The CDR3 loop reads CASSLDRSINEKLFF. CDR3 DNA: TGCGCCAGCAGCTTGGACAGGTCGATTAATGAAAAACTGTTTTTT. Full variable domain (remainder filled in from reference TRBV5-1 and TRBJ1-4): KAGVTQTPRYLIKTRGQQVTLSCSPISGHRSVSWYQQTPGQGLQFLFEYFSETQRNKGNFPGRFSGRQFSNSRSEMNVSTLELGDSALYLCASSLDRSINEKLFFGSGTQLSVL.

This chain's CDR3 is CASTDRGGPNEKLFF. CDR3 sequence (DNA): TGTGCCAGCACTGACAGGGGGGGACCTAATGAAAAACTGTTTTTT. V gene TRBV7-2 combines with J gene TRBJ1-4; 9 bases map to TRBD1. The CDR3 spans 15 residues. The germline V gene encodes CDR1 SGHTA and CDR2 FQGNSA. V dropped 7 bases and J dropped 3; count of bases not matched to a gene: 6.

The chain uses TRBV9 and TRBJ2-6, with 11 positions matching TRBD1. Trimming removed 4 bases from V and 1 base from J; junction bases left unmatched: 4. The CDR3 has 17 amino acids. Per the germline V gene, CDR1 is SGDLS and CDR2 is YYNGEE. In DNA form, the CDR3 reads TGTGCCAGCAGCTGGACAGGGGGCGGGTCTGGGGCCAACGTCCTGACTTTC. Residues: CASSWTGGGSGANVLTF.

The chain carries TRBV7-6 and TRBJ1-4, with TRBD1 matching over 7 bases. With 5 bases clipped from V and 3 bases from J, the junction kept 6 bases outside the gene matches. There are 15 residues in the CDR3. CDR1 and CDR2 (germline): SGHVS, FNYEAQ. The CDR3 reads CASSPTGQPNEKLFF. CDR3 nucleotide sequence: TGTGCCAGCAGCCCAACGGGACAGCCTAATGAAAAACTGTTTTTT.

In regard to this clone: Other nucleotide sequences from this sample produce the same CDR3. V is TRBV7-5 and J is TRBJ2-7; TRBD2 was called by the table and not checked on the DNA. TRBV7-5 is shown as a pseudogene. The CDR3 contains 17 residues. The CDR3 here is CARSPQTSGGHPGEQYV. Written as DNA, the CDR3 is TGTGCCAGAAGCCCTCAGACTAGCGGGGGGCACCCGGGCGAGCAGTACGTC.

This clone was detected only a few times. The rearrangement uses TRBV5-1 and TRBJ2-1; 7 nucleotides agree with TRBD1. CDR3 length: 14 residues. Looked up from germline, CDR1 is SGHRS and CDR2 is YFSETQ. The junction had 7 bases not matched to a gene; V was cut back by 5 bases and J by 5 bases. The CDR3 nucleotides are TGCGCCAGCAGAACGACAGGGTACCACAATGAGCAGTTCTTC. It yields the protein CASRTTGYHNEQFF.

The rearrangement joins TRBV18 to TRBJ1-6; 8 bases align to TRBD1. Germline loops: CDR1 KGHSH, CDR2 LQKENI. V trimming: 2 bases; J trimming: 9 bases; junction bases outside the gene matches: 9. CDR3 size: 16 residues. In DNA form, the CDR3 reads TGTGCCAGCTCACCAACAGGACAGGGTTTGGGTTCACCCCTCCACTTT. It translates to CASSPTGQGLGSPLHF.

CDR3 sequence: CASSIGTGRSTDTQYF. CDR3 nucleotide sequence: TGTGCCAGTAGTATTGGGACAGGTAGAAGCACAGATACGCAGTATTTT. The V and J genes are TRBV19 and TRBJ2-3, with 8 bases lining up with TRBD1. The trim removed 3 bases at V and 0 bases at J, leaving 5 bases unmatched. The CDR3 is 16 amino acids. Germline V gene sequence: CDR1 LNHDA, CDR2 SQIVND (reference sequence). Full variable domain (outside the CDR3, taken from reference TRBV19 and TRBJ2-3): DGGITQSPKYLFRKEGQNVTLSCEQNLNHDAMYWYRQDPGQGLRLIYYSQIVNDFQKGDIAEGYSVSREKKESFPLTVTSAQKNPTAFYLCASSIGTGRSTDTQYFGPGTRLTVL.

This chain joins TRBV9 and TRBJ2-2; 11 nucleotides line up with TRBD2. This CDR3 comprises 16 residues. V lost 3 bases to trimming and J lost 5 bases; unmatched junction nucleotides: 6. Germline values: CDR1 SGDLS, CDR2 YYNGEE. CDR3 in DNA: TGTGCCAGCAGCGAGTTAGCGGGGGGGCAAACCGGGGAGCTGTTTTTT. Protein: CASSELAGGQTGELFF.

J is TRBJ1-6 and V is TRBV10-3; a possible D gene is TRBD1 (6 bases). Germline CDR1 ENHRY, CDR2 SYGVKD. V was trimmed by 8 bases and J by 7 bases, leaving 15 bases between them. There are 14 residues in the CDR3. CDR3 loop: CAISPFQGNSPLHF. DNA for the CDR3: TGTGCCATCTCCCCTTTTCAGGGGAATTCACCCCTCCACTTT.

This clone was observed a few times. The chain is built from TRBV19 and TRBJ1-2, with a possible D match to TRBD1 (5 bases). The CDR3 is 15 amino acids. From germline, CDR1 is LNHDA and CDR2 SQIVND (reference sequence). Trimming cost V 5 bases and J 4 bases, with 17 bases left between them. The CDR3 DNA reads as TGTGCCAGTAGTCCCCCTTTGGAGGGGCCCTATGGCTACACCTTC. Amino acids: CASSPPLEGPYGYTF.

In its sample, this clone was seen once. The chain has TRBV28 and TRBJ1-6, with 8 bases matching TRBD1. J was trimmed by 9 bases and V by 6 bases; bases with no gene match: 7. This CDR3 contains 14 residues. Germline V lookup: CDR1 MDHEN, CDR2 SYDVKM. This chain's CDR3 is CASRGGQGLSPLHF. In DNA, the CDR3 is TGTGCCAGCAGGGGTGGACAGGGCCTTTCACCCCTCCACTTT.

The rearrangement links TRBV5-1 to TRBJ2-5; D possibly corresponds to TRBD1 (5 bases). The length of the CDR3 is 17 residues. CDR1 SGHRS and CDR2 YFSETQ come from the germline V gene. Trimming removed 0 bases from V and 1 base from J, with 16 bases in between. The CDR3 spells CASSLAPGGAAQETQYF. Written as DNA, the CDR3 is TGCGCCAGCAGCTTGGCCCCCGGTGGGGCGGCCCAAGAGACCCAGTACTTC.

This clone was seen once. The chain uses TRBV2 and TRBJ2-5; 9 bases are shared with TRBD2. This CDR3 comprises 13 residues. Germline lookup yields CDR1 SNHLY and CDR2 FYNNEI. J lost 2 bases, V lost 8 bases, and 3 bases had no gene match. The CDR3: CASSGLAQETQYF. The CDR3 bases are TGTGCCAGCTCGGGACTAGCACAAGAGACCCAGTACTTC.